The 27 T cell receptor beta chains below were found in one sample sequenced in a study of human T cells and chemical hapten exposure. Time point meaning: pre-sensitization, week 0. Treatment described: therapeutic diphenylcyclopropenone sensitization with weekly scalp DPC. TCRdb itself ran the RACE reads through MiXCR, one entry per CDR3 protein. This table holds around 62,000 distinct CDR3 sequences, roughly 6.7% found once. The sequencing here drew on whole blood, taken in connection with sensitization to the hapten diphenylcyclopropenone (DPC). The source of these receptors is a woman aged 25 to 39 with alopecia areata. Some clones in this sample may be carry-over from other donors' samples.

This clonotype was recorded at least ten times. J is TRBJ2-5 and V is TRBV7-9; D might be TRBD2 (6 bases). The CDR3 loop spans 13 amino acids. Trimming took off 3 bases at V and 4 bases at J, with 9 bases between the two ends. CDR1 is SEHNR, CDR2 FQNEAQ, per germline (reference sequence). Here the CDR3 reads CASSFGGRETQYF. The CDR3, as DNA: TGTGCCAGCAGCTTCGGGGGTCGAGAGACCCAGTACTTC.

This clonotype was detected many times. V and J are TRBV2 and TRBJ2-3; 9 nucleotides agree with TRBD1. Trimming at V came to 6 bases and at J to 6 bases, leaving 10 bases not matched to a gene. Germline values: CDR1 SNHLY, CDR2 FYNNEI. This CDR3 contains 15 residues. The CDR3 DNA follows: TGTGCCAGCAGCGAAACAGGGGGCTTTCTTGATACGCAGTATTTT. It codes for CASSETGGFLDTQYF.

This clonotype was seen many times. This rearrangement joins TRBV30 to TRBJ2-2; no definite D call. This CDR3 is 13 amino acids long. Looked up from germline, CDR1 is GTSNPN and CDR2 is SVGIG (reference sequence). V lost 0 bases, J lost 4 bases, and 6 bases lay in between. The CDR3 loop reads CAWSVKPTGELFF. CDR3 DNA sequence: TGTGCCTGGAGTGTGAAACCCACCGGGGAGCTGTTTTTT. Supplemented by reference TRBV30 and TRBJ2-2, the full variable domain reads SQTIHQWPATLVQPVGSPLSLECTVEGTSNPNLYWYRQAAGRGLQLLFYSVGIGQISSEVPQNLSASRPQDRQFILSSKKLLLSDSGFYLCAWSVKPTGELFFGEGSRLTVL.

This clonotype was observed many times. The chain uses TRBV5-1 and TRBJ2-7, with D perhaps being TRBD1 or TRBD2 (7 bases each). The CDR3 length is 14 residues. V was shortened by 2 bases and J by 3 bases, with 12 bases between the two germline ends. The germline V gene encodes CDR1 SGHRS and CDR2 YFSETQ. CDR3 residues: CASSLQGRDYEQYF. The CDR3 DNA reads as TGCGCCAGCAGCTTACAGGGGAGGGACTACGAGCAGTACTTC.

The gene calls are TRBV18 and TRBJ1-6; no definite D call. This CDR3 region has 14 residues. CDR1 is KGHSH and CDR2 is LQKENI in the germline V gene. V dropped 0 bases and J dropped 10 bases, with 10 bases sitting between them. In DNA, the CDR3 is TGTGCCAGCTCACCACCGGTTTACCCATCACCCCTCCACTTT. Protein product: CASSPPVYPSPLHF.

Many counts were recorded for this clonotype. The gene calls are TRBV12-3 or TRBV12-4 and TRBJ2-7; the D gene is possibly TRBD2 (5 bases). The CDR3 spans 15 residues. The V and J ends lost 4 bases and 3 bases respectively, with 16 bases between them. CDR3 nucleotides: TGTGCCAGCAGTTCGCCGTGGACTGGGATCTACGAGCAGTACTTC. This sequence encodes CASSSPWTGIYEQYF.

This clonotype was detected ten times or more. V and J are TRBV5-1 and TRBJ2-1; 10 bases match TRBD2. Germline values: CDR1 SGHRS, CDR2 YFSETQ. The length of the CDR3 is 16 residues. The trim removed 0 bases at V and 7 bases at J, leaving 7 bases unmatched. In nucleotides, the CDR3 is TGCGCCAGCAGCTTGGCGCTAGCGGGGGCCAGAAATGAGCAGTTCTTC. Translation gives CASSLALAGARNEQFF.

This clonotype has ten or more counts. The V call is TRBV12-3 or TRBV12-4, the J call TRBJ1-3; no clear D gene. Trimming left V 5 bases short and J 0 bases short, with 11 bases between. This CDR3 is 15 amino acids long. The CDR3 spells CASSALATSGNTIYF. In DNA, the CDR3 is TGTGCCAGCAGTGCCTTGGCTACCTCTGGAAACACCATATATTTT.

This clonotype was recorded at least ten times. This sequence joins TRBV20-1 and TRBJ2-1, with D hard to call. Germline V lookup: CDR1 DFQATT, CDR2 SNEGSKA (reference sequence). This CDR3 is 15 amino acids long. V lost 5 bases and J 0 bases, leaving 14 bases between the germline ends. The CDR3 protein is CSASLAELSYNEQFF. CDR3 bases: TGCAGTGCTTCCCTTGCGGAGCTCTCCTACAATGAGCAGTTCTTC.

This clonotype has ten or more counts. The chain employs TRBV6-1 and TRBJ2-7; the D is unclear. Between the trimmed V and J ends, which lost 7 bases and 3 bases, there was a span of 22 bases. Germline values: CDR1 MNHNS, CDR2 SASEGT. The CDR3 extends over 16 amino acids. CDR3 amino acids: CASTRSRAYNRYEQYF. The CDR3 bases are TGTGCCAGCACCCGAAGTAGGGCATATAACCGCTACGAGCAGTACTTC.

Regarding this clonotype: With a much larger clone just one base away, this may be a read error. The V gene is TRBV20-1, the J gene TRBJ2-3; D gene unclear. The CDR3 has 13 residues. Germline CDR1 DFQATT, CDR2 SNEGSKA (reference sequence). Written as DNA, the CDR3 is TGCAGTGCTGGAGATGGGGGCACAGATACGCAGTATTTT. Residues: CSAGDGGTDTQYF.

The sample holds many counts of this clonotype. V usage is TRBV7-9 and J usage is TRBJ2-3; D unresolved. Trimming shortened V by 5 bases and J by 0 bases, and 12 bases separated the two germline ends. The CDR3 is made up of 15 amino acids. Germline V gene data show CDR1 as SEHNR and CDR2 as FQNEAQ (reference sequence). In DNA, the CDR3 is TGTGCCAGCAGCCCCAGAGAGACTAGCACAGATACGCAGTATTTT. Residues: CASSPRETSTDTQYF.

The table lists this clonotype with many counts. V gene TRBV7-6 combines with J gene TRBJ2-3; the D call may be TRBD1 or TRBD2 (5 bases each). Germline assignment: CDR1 SGHVS and CDR2 FNYEAQ. V lost 4 bases, J lost 0 bases, and 8 bases lay in between. The CDR3 has 14 residues. This CDR3 is CASSSGASTDTQYF. In DNA form, the CDR3 reads TGTGCCAGCAGCTCCGGGGCTAGCACAGATACGCAGTATTTT.

This clonotype showed up many times. The chain is built from TRBV3-1 and TRBJ1-5; the D gene is possibly TRBD1 (5 bases). This CDR3 has 13 amino acids. V gave up 3 bases and J gave up 4 bases, with 7 bases separating them. Germline lookup yields CDR1 LGHDT and CDR2 YNNKEL (reference sequence). The DNA of the CDR3 is TGTGCCAGCAGCCATGCAGGGAATCAGCCCCAGCATTTT. Translating gives CASSHAGNQPQHF.

The V call is TRBV10-3, the J call TRBJ1-2; D is uncertain. The CDR3 has 15 amino acids. The V end lost 2 bases, the J end lost 2 bases, and 12 bases lay between the germline ends. Germline V gives CDR1 ENHRY, CDR2 SYGVKD. DNA for the CDR3: TGTGCCATCAGTGAGCGTGGTCAGGCGAACTATGGCTACACCTTC. Translated, it gives CAISERGQANYGYTF.

This clonotype was detected many times. The V call is TRBV5-1, the J call TRBJ2-6, with D possibly being TRBD1 or TRBD2 (5 bases each). CDR3 size: 19 residues. From germline, CDR1 is SGHRS and CDR2 YFSETQ. The V gene lost 3 bases and the J gene lost 0 bases, with 19 bases spanning the gap. The CDR3 nucleotides read TGCGCCAGCAGCTCCCTCCGCGCCAGGGACCCCTCTGGGGCCAACGTCCTGACTTTC. It codes for CASSSLRARDPSGANVLTF.

This clonotype turned up a few times. The rearrangement uses TRBV7-2 and TRBJ1-1; 9 positions match TRBD1. Germline CDR1 SGHTA, CDR2 FQGNSA. The CDR3 spans 12 residues. The V segment lost 5 bases and the J segment 10 bases; nucleotides outside the gene matches: 5. Here the CDR3 reads CASSRDRERAFF. The CDR3 DNA reads TGTGCCAGCAGCAGGGACAGGGAACGAGCTTTCTTT.

At least ten counts were recorded for this clonotype. The V call is TRBV7-6, the J call TRBJ2-1; D is uncertain. In germline, CDR1 is SGHVS, CDR2 FNYEAQ. The CDR3 is 12 residues long. Trimming took off 1 base at V and 7 bases at J, with 5 bases between the two ends. The CDR3 reads CASSLDPNEQFF. Written as DNA, the CDR3 is TGTGCCAGCAGCTTAGACCCTAATGAGCAGTTCTTC.

The chain joins TRBV7-9 to TRBJ1-1; D not resolved. The CDR3 length is 13 residues. The V end was cut by 3 bases, the J end by 5 bases, with 10 bases between. Germline CDR1 reads SEHNR; CDR2 reads FQNEAQ (reference sequence). In DNA form, the CDR3 reads TGTGCCAGCAGCTTTTCAAGAGGTACTGAAGCTTTCTTT. Protein sequence: CASSFSRGTEAFF. The full variable domain, with the rest looked up from reference TRBV7-9 and TRBJ1-1, is DTGVSQNPRHKITKRGQNVTFRCDPISEHNRLYWYRQTLGQGPEFLTYFQNEAQLEKSRLLSDRFSAERPKGSFSTLEIQRTEQGDSAMYLCASSFSRGTEAFFGQGTRLTVV.

A remark on this clonotype: A much larger clone is a single base away; this may be a read error. The DNA for the CDR3 is TGTGCCAGCACCAGTGGGGGGGGGGCCCCTTTTGGGCTCTTC. Its protein is CASTSGGGAPFGLF. This rearrangement joins TRBV28 to TRBJ2-1, with D possibly being TRBD2 (7 bases). Germline assignment: CDR1 MDHEN and CDR2 SYDVKM. The CDR3 is 14 residues long.

A few counts support this clonotype. The chain has TRBV3-1 and TRBJ1-1; D uncertain. V gave up 1 base and J gave up 2 bases, with 8 bases separating them. The CDR3 runs 14 residues. Per germline, CDR1 LGHDT and CDR2 YNNKEL (reference sequence). For the CDR3, the DNA is TGTGCCAGCAGCCAAGTGATGGAAAACACTGAAGCTTTCTTT. It encodes CASSQVMENTEAFF. Combining the CDR3 with reference TRBV3-1 and TRBJ1-1 gives the whole variable domain DTAVSQTPKYLVTQMGNDKSIKCEQNLGHDTMYWYKQDSKKFLKIMFSYNNKELIINETVPNRFSPKSPDKAHLNLHINSLELGDSAVYFCASSQVMENTEAFFGQGTRLTVV.

This clonotype has at least ten counts. The V call is TRBV7-2, the J call TRBJ2-1, with 8 bases lining up with TRBD2. The CDR3 contains 15 residues. Germline V gives CDR1 SGHTA, CDR2 FQGNSA. Trimming at V came to 2 bases and at J to 4 bases, leaving 4 bases not matched to a gene. The CDR3 sequence: CASSLWIAGYNEQFF. The CDR3 DNA sequence: TGTGCCAGCAGCTTATGGATAGCGGGATACAATGAGCAGTTCTTC. Supplemented by reference TRBV7-2 and TRBJ2-1, the full variable domain reads GAGVSQSPSNKVTEKGKDVELRCDPISGHTALYWYRQSLGQGLEFLIYFQGNSAPDKSGLPSDRFSAERTGGSVSTLTIQRTQQEDSAVYLCASSLWIAGYNEQFFGPGTRLTVL.

In regard to this clonotype: One end of the junction fails to match germline, which may point to a read error. The DNA of the CDR3 is TGTGCCAGCAGTTACCCCTTGCCGACCCTCCAAGCCTATGGCGACACCTTC. Protein product: CASSYPLPTLQAYGDTF. The chain joins TRBV6-6 to TRBJ1-2, with no clear D. There are 17 residues in the CDR3. Germline V gene data show CDR1 as MNHNY and CDR2 as SVGAGI (reference sequence).

This clonotype has a count of ten or more. V usage is TRBV7-9 and J usage is TRBJ1-2; D is uncertain. The CDR3 spans 16 residues. V lost 4 bases, J lost 5 bases, and 20 bases lay in between. Germline CDR1 reads SEHNR; CDR2 reads FQNEAQ (reference sequence). This chain's CDR3 is CASSSTEPLIPYGYTF. The CDR3 region has the DNA TGTGCCAGCAGCTCCACGGAGCCCCTTATCCCTTATGGCTACACCTTC.

This clonotype was observed many times. This chain joins TRBV6-6 and TRBJ1-2; D is uncertain. CDR1 and CDR2 from the germline V gene are MNHNY and SVGAGI (reference sequence). Trimming pared 10 bases from V and 0 bases from J, leaving 15 bases between. The CDR3 is 14 residues long. CDR3 coding DNA: TGTGCCAACCGAGGCGGCAGTACTAACTATGGCTACACCTTC. Amino acid sequence: CANRGGSTNYGYTF.

This clonotype was observed at least ten times. V and J are TRBV7-9 and TRBJ1-5, with TRBD1 matching over 7 bases. V dropped 4 bases and J dropped 6; count of bases not matched to a gene: 12. CDR3 length: 16 residues. Germline assignment: CDR1 SEHNR and CDR2 FQNEAQ (reference sequence). CDR3 sequence: CASSWGQGGGGQPQHF. The CDR3, as DNA: TGTGCCAGCAGCTGGGGGCAGGGGGGAGGTGGTCAGCCCCAGCATTTT.

This clonotype was found many times. The chain joins TRBV5-4 to TRBJ1-3; D is possibly TRBD1 (5 bases). The ends were cut back, 4 bases at V and 0 bases at J, with 11 bases in the middle. The CDR3 totals 15 residues. Germline V gene lookup returns CDR1 SGHNT and CDR2 YYREEE (reference sequence). CDR3 DNA: TGTGCCAGCAGCCCTTTTGGGGGCTCTGGAAACACCATATATTTT. This gives the protein CASSPFGGSGNTIYF.